Below, 2 T cell receptor beta chains from the same sample are listed, as sequenced in a study of T cell repertoires in cytomegalovirus infection. TCRdb passed the reads through MiXCR, listing each CDR3 protein once. The repertoire holds about 320,000 distinct CDR3 sequences, with more than 8% as singletons. Sequenced input: PBMCs. Receptors were obtained from a human donor in good health (CMV status not recorded). Some clones in this sample may be carry-over from other donors' samples.

Only a few counts were recorded for this clonotype. This chain connects TRBV30 to TRBJ2-7; 7 positions match TRBD1. The ends lost 5 bases at V and 4 bases at J; junction bases unmatched: 2. CDR1 and CDR2 from the germline V gene are GTSNPN and SVGIG (reference sequence). The CDR3 is 11 amino acids. The CDR3 nucleotides are TGTGCCTGGGGGACAGTTTACGAGCAGTACTTC. This translates into CAWGTVYEQYF.

On this clonotype itself: Since a much larger clone is just one base distant, this may be a read error. This sequence joins TRBV7-2 and TRBJ2-7; 7 nucleotides align to TRBD1. CDR1 is SGHTA, CDR2 FQGNSA, per germline. V trimming: 3 bases; J trimming: 9 bases; junction bases outside the gene matches: 11. The CDR3 spans 14 residues. The CDR3 reads CASSFRDSPTGQYF. The CDR3 nucleotides are TGTGCCAGCAGCTTTCGGGACAGCCCTACCGGGCAGTACTTC.